Here is one T cell receptor (beta chain) with its context. The clone's antigen remains unknown. Per-nucleotide qualities are absent, and no much larger clonotype sits a single base away. Sequencing instrument: Illumina NovaSeq 6000. TCRalpha and TCRbeta cDNA libraries were built by 5'RACE with constant-segment primers, adding sample barcodes and unique molecular identifiers. Trizol reagent was used to extract RNA from every sample. Amplification of the libraries took two PCR steps, and the second step added a second sample barcode plus Illumina TruSeq adapters. Sequencing of the libraries was done on an Illumina NovaSeq, producing 2 x 150 bp paired-end reads. The study's own analysis went as follows. The reads were demultiplexed and collapsed into UMI-guided consensus sequences using migec v1.2.7. Using mixcr v2.1.11, UMI consensuses were aligned to TRA and TRB V and J templates and then assembled into clonotypes. Clonotypes were classified as expanded or contracted when called significant by both edgeR and NoisET, with noise models trained on biological replicates. For edgeR calls, the thresholds were a false discovery rate-adjusted p below 0.01 and a log2 fold-change of 1. As an exploratory analysis of dynamics, max-normalized trajectories of the 1000 most abundant clonotypes were examined by PCA with hierarchical clustering. Separately sequenced CD4+ and CD8+ repertoires were used to assign a CD4 or CD8 phenotype to each responding clone. The public reads were reanalyzed by TCRdb: fastp trimming at Q25, MiXCR alignment, in-frame beta chains only. Rows are combined by CDR3 protein, so each entry shows the most common genes and DNA. The V and J calls were determined by TCRdb, not by the authors. Counted in this sample were some 110,000 distinct CDR3 sequences; 15% to 20% of them appeared once. The top ten hold 28% of the sample.

The data are from a study of T-cell memory formation after mild COVID-19 (dated by TCRdb to the early 2020s). At the level of the whole study: Most TCR sequence clusters were specific to one of the two donors. Longitudinal TCRalpha and TCRbeta repertoire sequencing tracked T-cell clones expanding and contracting after mild COVID-19 in a couple of donors. Two young, previously healthy adult volunteers made up the cohort, one male and one female.

General conclusions and limits of the study: Balanced CD4/CD8 phenotypes were observed for clones contracting from day 15 to 85, whereas a bias towards CD4+ was observed for a second wave of clones expanding from day 15 to 37. The study covered only two mild cases, and larger cohorts including severe cases with pre-infection samples were considered necessary. The detection of some responding clones in pre-infection memory suggests that pre-existing cross-reactive memory T cells joined the SARS-CoV-2 response. SARS-CoV-2 specificity was not confirmed for the second-wave clones peaking on day 37. Contracting CD4+ clones appeared mostly in the CM and EM memory subsets, whereas CD8+ clones were enriched in EMRA.

Ficoll-Paque density gradient centrifugation was the method used to isolate PBMCs. The source of this sequence is an adult woman who had mild COVID-19 (a few samples of this study predate the infection). The sample titles of this study are shuffled in the database, so cell type and time point are left out; the donor was told from shared clones. The sequenced material came from PBMCs or a T cell subset sorted from them (not recorded which).

The CDR3 has the sequence CASSVDLGAPFF. The DNA reads as follows: TGTGCCAGCAGCGTAGACCTCGGGGCTCCGTTCTTC. In this chain, TRBV9 is recombined with TRBJ2-1; the D match is possibly TRBD1 or TRBD2, with 5 bases aligned in each. CDR1 and CDR2 are drawn from the germline V gene: SGDLS, YYNGEE. The V and J ends are trimmed by 0 bases and 15 bases, leaving 13 bases between them. The CDR3 covers 12 residues, taking in both the cysteine and the phenylalanine. Of the read, only the CDR3 DNA is kept; its 36 bases are in frame from base 1.